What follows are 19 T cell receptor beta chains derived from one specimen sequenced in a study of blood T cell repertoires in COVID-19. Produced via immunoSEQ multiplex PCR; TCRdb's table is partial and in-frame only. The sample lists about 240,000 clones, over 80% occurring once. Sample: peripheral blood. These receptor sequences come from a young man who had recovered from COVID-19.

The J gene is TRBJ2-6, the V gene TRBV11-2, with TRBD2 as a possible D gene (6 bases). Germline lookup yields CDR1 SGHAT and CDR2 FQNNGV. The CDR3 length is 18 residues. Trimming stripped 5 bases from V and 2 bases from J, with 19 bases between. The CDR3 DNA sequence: TGTGCCAGCAGCCCCAGAGGAGGGGTCTCTGCTGGGGCCAACGTCCTGACTTTC. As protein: CASSPRGGVSAGANVLTF.

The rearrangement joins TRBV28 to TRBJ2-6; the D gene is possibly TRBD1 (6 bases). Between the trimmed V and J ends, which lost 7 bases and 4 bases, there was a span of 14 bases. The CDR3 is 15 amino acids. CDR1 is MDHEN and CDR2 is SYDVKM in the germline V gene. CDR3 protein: CASTTGSAGANVLTF. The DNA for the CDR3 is TGTGCCAGCACTACAGGGTCTGCGGGGGCCAACGTCCTGACTTTC.

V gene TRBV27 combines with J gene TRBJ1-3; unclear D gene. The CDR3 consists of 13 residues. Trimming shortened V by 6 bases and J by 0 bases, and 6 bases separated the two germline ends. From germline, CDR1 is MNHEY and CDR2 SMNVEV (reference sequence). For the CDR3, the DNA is TGTGCCAGCAGACCAGGCTCTGGAAACACCATATATTTT. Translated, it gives CASRPGSGNTIYF.

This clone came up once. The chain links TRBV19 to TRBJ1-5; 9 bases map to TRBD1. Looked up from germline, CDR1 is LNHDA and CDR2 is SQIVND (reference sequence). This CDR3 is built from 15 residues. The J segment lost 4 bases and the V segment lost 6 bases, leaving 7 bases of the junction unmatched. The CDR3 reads CASRGQGVFNQPQHF. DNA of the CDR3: TGTGCCAGTAGGGGACAGGGCGTCTTTAATCAGCCCCAGCATTTT.

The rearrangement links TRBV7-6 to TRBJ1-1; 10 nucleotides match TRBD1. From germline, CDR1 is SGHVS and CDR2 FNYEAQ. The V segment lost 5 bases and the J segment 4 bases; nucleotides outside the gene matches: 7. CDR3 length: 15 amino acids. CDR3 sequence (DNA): TGTGCCAGCAGCCCACGGACAGGGGGTAGCACTGAAGCTTTCTTT. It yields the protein CASSPRTGGSTEAFF.

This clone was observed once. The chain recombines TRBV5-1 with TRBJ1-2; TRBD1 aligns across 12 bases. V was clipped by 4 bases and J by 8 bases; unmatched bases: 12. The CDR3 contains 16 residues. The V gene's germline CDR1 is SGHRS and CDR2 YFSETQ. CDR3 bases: TGCGCCAGCAGCCTGGGACAGGGGGCAGGACTTCGGGGCTACACCTTC. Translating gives CASSLGQGAGLRGYTF.

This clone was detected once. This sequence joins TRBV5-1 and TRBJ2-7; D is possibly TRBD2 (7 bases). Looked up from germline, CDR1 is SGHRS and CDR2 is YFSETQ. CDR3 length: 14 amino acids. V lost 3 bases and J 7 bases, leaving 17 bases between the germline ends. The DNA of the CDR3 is TGCGCCAGCAGCTGGGGAGGGGGGCAATCAGAGCAGTACTTC. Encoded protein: CASSWGGGQSEQYF.

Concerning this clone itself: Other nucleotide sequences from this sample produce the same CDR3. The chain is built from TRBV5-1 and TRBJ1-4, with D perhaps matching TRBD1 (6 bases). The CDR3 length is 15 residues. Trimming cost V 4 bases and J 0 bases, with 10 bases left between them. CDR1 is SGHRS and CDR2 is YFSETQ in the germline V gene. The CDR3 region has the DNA TGCGCCAGCAGCACCGAGGGGGCAACTAATGAAAAACTGTTTTTT. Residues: CASSTEGATNEKLFF. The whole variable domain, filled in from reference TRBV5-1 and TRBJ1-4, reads KAGVTQTPRYLIKTRGQQVTLSCSPISGHRSVSWYQQTPGQGLQFLFEYFSETQRNKGNFPGRFSGRQFSNSRSEMNVSTLELGDSALYLCASSTEGATNEKLFFGSGTQLSVL.

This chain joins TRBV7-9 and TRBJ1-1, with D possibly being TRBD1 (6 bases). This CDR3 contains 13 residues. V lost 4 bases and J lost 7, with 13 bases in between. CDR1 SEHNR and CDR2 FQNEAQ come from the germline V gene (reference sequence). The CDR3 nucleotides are TGTGCCAGCAGCTCACAGGGTTCGTATGAAGCTTTCTTT. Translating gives CASSSQGSYEAFF.

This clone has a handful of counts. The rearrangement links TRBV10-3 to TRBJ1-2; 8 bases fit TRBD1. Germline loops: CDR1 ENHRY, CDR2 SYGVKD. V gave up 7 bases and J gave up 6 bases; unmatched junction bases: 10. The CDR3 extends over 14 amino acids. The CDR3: CAINKDRAGDGYTF. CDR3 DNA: TGTGCCATCAATAAGGACAGGGCGGGCGATGGCTACACCTTC.

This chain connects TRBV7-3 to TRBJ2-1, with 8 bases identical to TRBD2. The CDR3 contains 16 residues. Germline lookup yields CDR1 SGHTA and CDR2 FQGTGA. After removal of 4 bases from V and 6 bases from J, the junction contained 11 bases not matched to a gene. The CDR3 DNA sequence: TGTGCCAGCAGCTCGATTAGCGGGGCAGGGTCCAATGAGCAGTTCTTC. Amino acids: CASSSISGAGSNEQFF. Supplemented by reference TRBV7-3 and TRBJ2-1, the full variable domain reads GAGVSQTPSNKVTEKGKYVELRCDPISGHTALYWYRQSLGQGPEFLIYFQGTGAADDSGLPNDRFFAVRPEGSVSTLKIQRTERGDSAVYLCASSSISGAGSNEQFFGPGTRLTVL.

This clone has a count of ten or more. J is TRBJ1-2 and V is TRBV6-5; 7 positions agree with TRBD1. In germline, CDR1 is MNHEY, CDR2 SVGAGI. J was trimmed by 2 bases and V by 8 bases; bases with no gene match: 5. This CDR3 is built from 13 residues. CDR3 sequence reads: CASERDSNYGYTF. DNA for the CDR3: TGTGCCAGCGAGAGGGACAGCAACTATGGCTACACCTTC.

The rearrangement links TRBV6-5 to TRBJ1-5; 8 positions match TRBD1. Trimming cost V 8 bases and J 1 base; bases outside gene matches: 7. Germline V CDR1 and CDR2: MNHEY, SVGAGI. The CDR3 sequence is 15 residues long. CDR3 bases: TGTGCCAGCGTCAGGGGGCAATGGAGCAATCAGCCCCAGCATTTT. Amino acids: CASVRGQWSNQPQHF.

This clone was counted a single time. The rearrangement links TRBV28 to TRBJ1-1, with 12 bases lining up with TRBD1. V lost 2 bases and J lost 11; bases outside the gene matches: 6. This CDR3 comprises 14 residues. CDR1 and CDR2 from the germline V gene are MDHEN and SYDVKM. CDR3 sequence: CASSLVGQGARAFF. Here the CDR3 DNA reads TGTGCCAGCAGTTTAGTGGGACAGGGGGCTCGGGCTTTCTTT.

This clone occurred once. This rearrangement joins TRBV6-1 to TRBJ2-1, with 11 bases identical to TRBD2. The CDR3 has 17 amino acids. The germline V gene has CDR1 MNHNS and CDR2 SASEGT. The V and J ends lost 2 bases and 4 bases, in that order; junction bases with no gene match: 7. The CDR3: CASSESLAGGYYNEQFF. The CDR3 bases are TGTGCCAGCAGTGAATCCCTAGCGGGGGGCTATTACAATGAGCAGTTCTTC.

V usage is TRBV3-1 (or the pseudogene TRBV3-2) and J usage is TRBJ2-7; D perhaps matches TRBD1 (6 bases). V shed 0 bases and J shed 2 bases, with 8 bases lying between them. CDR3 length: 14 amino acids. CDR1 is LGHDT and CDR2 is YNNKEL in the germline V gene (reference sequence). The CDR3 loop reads CASSQDRGPYEQYF. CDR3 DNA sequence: TGTGCCAGCAGCCAAGACAGGGGCCCCTACGAGCAGTACTTC.

The CDR3, as DNA: TGTGCCAGCAGCGTAGGTGCGGGTATCGGCACTGAAGCTTTCTTT. This gives the protein CASSVGAGIGTEAFF. The J gene is TRBJ1-1, the V gene TRBV9, with D unclear. V was cut by 0 bases and J by 4 bases, with 13 bases left in between. The CDR3 is 15 amino acids. The germline V gene has CDR1 SGDLS and CDR2 YYNGEE.

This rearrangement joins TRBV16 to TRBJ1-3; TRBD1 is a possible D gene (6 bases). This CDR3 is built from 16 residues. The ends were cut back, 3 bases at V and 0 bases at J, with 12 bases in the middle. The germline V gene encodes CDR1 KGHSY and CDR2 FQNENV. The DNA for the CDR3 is TGTGCCAGCAGCCAGCAGGACAGCGTCTCTGGAAACACCATATATTTT. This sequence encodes CASSQQDSVSGNTIYF.

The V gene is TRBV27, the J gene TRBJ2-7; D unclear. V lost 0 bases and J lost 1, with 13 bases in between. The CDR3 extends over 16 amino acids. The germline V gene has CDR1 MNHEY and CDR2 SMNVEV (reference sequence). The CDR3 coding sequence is TGTGCCAGCAGTTTATCGGCACAAATGGTATCCTACGAGCAGTACTTC. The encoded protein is CASSLSAQMVSYEQYF.